This is a list of T cell receptor beta chains from one sample in a study of cytomegalovirus exposure and HLA in healthy donors. Generated by immunoSEQ multiplex PCR, the TCRdb table keeps only in-frame clones and is missing some. The sample has roughly 120,000 clones, roughly three quarters seen once; the top ten hold about 2%. The specimen was PBMCs. These receptors were collected from a young man in good health and CMV-seronegative. CDR3s include the opening cysteine and the closing phenylalanine or tryptophan. D genes are given only for firm matches. The size entry is marked missing in some rows and otherwise reads once, few, many or a size class.

V: TRBV28; size: .; D: TRBD1; length: 18; J: TRBJ1-3; DNA: TGTGCCAGCAGGGCGACGGGACAGGGGATTTTTTCTGGAAACACCATATATTTT; CDR3: CASRATGQGIFSGNTIYF
V: TRBV19; size: once; D: .; length: 14; J: TRBJ2-5; DNA: TGTGCCAGTAGTAGGGTAGCGGTACAAGAGACCCAGTACTTC; CDR3: CASSRVAVQETQYF
V: TRBV28; size: .; D: TRBD2; length: 15; J: TRBJ2-7; DNA: TGTGCCAGCAGTACGGGCGGACTAGCTACCTACGAGCAGTACTTC; CDR3: CASSTGGLATYEQYF
V: TRBV6-5; size: few; D: .; length: 16; J: TRBJ1-1; DNA: TGTGCCAGCAGTTACGGGACAAAGGATGAAAACACTGAAGCTTTCTTT; CDR3: CASSYGTKDENTEAFF
V: TRBV11-3; size: .; D: .; length: 14; J: TRBJ2-1; DNA: TGTGCCAGCAGCCTAACCGACGGGAGCAATGAGCAGTTCTTC; CDR3: CASSLTDGSNEQFF
V: TRBV27; size: .; D: .; length: 13; J: TRBJ2-5; DNA: TGTGCCAGCAGTACCCGGGTGAGGGAGACCCAGTACTTC; CDR3: CASSTRVRETQYF
V: TRBV19; size: .; D: TRBD2; length: 14; J: TRBJ2-7; DNA: TGTGCCAGTACCGGGACTAGCGGAGCTTACGAGCAGTACTTC; CDR3: CASTGTSGAYEQYF
V: TRBV7-2; size: .; D: .; length: 12; J: TRBJ1-1; DNA: TGTGCCAGCAGCTTATATCGGACTGAAGCTTTCTTT; CDR3: CASSLYRTEAFF
V: TRBV21-1; size: .; D: .; length: 10; J: TRBJ2-7; DNA: TGTGCCAGCAGCACCCGTGAGCAGTACTTC; CDR3: CASSTREQYF
V: TRBV5-4; size: .; D: .; length: 15; J: TRBJ2-2; DNA: TGTGCCAGTCGGTTGGGGGAGGCCAACACCGGGGAGCTGTTTTTT; CDR3: CASRLGEANTGELFF
V: TRBV7-3; size: once; D: TRBD1; length: 14; J: TRBJ2-5; DNA: TGTGCCAGCAGGCGCCTCCAGGGGGCAGGGACCCAGTACTTC; CDR3: CASRRLQGAGTQYF
V: TRBV9; size: few; D: TRBD1; length: 17; J: TRBJ2-3; DNA: TGTGCCAGCAGCGCAGGCGGACAGGTCGCCTCCACAGATACGCAGTATTTT; CDR3: CASSAGGQVASTDTQYF
V: TRBV5-4; size: once; D: .; length: 15; J: TRBJ1-2; DNA: TGTGCCAGCAGCGGAAAAACAGGGTTATCGGTTGGCTACACCTTC; CDR3: CASSGKTGLSVGYTF
V: TRBV4-1; size: .; D: TRBD1; length: 15; J: TRBJ2-1; DNA: TGCGCCAGCAGCGTTCCCGGGACAGGTAACAATGAGCAGTTCTTC; CDR3: CASSVPGTGNNEQFF
V: TRBV20-1; size: .; D: .; length: 11; J: TRBJ1-1; DNA: TGCAGTGCTAGTAAGAACACTGAAGCTTTCTTT; CDR3: CSASKNTEAFF
V: TRBV5-1; size: .; D: TRBD2; length: 17; J: TRBJ2-1; DNA: TGCGCCAGCCGGATGCAGAGCGGGAGGGCCTCTTACAATGAGCAGTTCTTC; CDR3: CASRMQSGRASYNEQFF
V: TRBV5-1; size: .; D: .; length: 14; J: TRBJ2-7; DNA: TGCGCCAGCAGCTTGTTGGCTAGCTCCTACGAGCAGTACTTC; CDR3: CASSLLASSYEQYF
V: TRBV7-6; size: once; D: .; length: 15; J: TRBJ1-6; DNA: TGTGCCAGCAGCTTAGGGGGGGGTGAGAATTCACCCCTCCACTTT; CDR3: CASSLGGGENSPLHF
V: TRBV18; size: .; D: .; length: 13; J: TRBJ1-5; DNA: TGTGCCAGCTCACCGACTCAAAATCAGCCCCAGCATTTT; CDR3: CASSPTQNQPQHF
V: TRBV25-1; size: .; D: TRBD1; length: 13; J: TRBJ2-7; DNA: TGTGCCAGCACCCCCGGGACAGGGGGCGAGCAGTACTTC; CDR3: CASTPGTGGEQYF
V: TRBV28; size: .; D: TRBD1; length: 13; J: TRBJ2-7; DNA: TGTGCCAGCATAGACAGGGGGTGGTACGAGCAGTACTTC; CDR3: CASIDRGWYEQYF
V: TRBV6-6; size: few; D: TRBD1; length: 16; J: TRBJ2-1; DNA: TGTGCCAGCAGACACGACAGGGGGCGCGTTCTGGGTGAGCAGTTCTTC; CDR3: CASRHDRGRVLGEQFF
V: TRBV7-8; size: .; D: TRBD1; length: 14; J: TRBJ2-1; DNA: TGTGCCAGCAGAACTCGAGGGGGCTCTAATGAGCAGTTCTTC; CDR3: CASRTRGGSNEQFF
V: TRBV28; size: .; D: TRBD2; length: 14; J: TRBJ2-7; DNA: TGTGCCAGCAGTCGCGGGGGGAGCTCCTACGAGCAGTACTTC; CDR3: CASSRGGSSYEQYF
V: TRBV7-9; size: few; D: TRBD2; length: 12; J: TRBJ2-1; DNA: TGTGCCAGCAGCTTGGGGACTACCGAGCAGTTCTTC; CDR3: CASSLGTTEQFF